This passage covers 8 T cell receptor beta chains from one sample sequenced in a study of cytomegalovirus exposure and HLA in healthy donors. PCR used 60 Vbeta primers and 13 Jbeta primers. Only in-frame clones appear in the TCRdb table, and some are missing; sequencing was by immunoSEQ multiplex PCR. The data hold fewer than 80,000 clones, with 74% observed a single time. The sample consisted of PBMCs. The receptor set was obtained from a woman between 55 and 75 years old in good health and CMV-seropositive.

V is TRBV30 and J is TRBJ1-2; TRBD1 matches at 9 bases. The V and J ends lost 1 base and 6 bases, in that order; junction bases with no gene match: 6. Germline CDR1 is GTSNPN and CDR2 is SVGIG (reference sequence). The CDR3 consists of 14 residues. The CDR3 nucleotides read TGTGCCTGGAGTGAACAGGGGGCCATAAATGGCTACACCTTC. Its protein product is CAWSEQGAINGYTF.

The J gene is TRBJ2-7, the V gene TRBV10-3, with TRBD2 as a possible D gene (6 bases). The V end was cut by 5 bases, the J end by 3 bases, with 14 bases between. The length of the CDR3 is 14 residues. Germline V gene lookup returns CDR1 ENHRY and CDR2 SYGVKD. DNA for the CDR3: TGTGCCATCAGTCAGGGACTCTCAAACTACGAGCAGTACTTC. Residues: CAISQGLSNYEQYF.

This chain uses TRBV6-5 with TRBJ2-2; 13 positions agree with TRBD2. CDR3 length equals 15 residues. Losses at the gene ends were 1 base for V and 9 bases for J; bases not matched to a gene: 2. Germline lookup yields CDR1 MNHEY and CDR2 SVGAGI. This chain's CDR3 is CASSYLTSGGRELFF. CDR3 sequence (DNA): TGTGCCAGCAGTTACTTGACTAGCGGGGGGAGGGAGCTGTTTTTT.

There are a few counts of this clone. The V call is TRBV19, the J call TRBJ1-1; no firm D call. Germline assignment: CDR1 LNHDA and CDR2 SQIVND (reference sequence). V lost 5 bases to trimming and J lost 0 bases, with 13 bases between them. This CDR3 region has 15 residues. The DNA of the CDR3 is TGTGCCAGTAGTGGAGAACACGGCATGAACACTGAAGCTTTCTTT. This encodes CASSGEHGMNTEAFF. The full variable domain, completed using reference TRBV19 and TRBJ1-1, is DGGITQSPKYLFRKEGQNVTLSCEQNLNHDAMYWYRQDPGQGLRLIYYSQIVNDFQKGDIAEGYSVSREKKESFPLTVTSAQKNPTAFYLCASSGEHGMNTEAFFGQGTRLTVV.

The sample holds a few counts of this clone. The J gene is TRBJ1-2, the V gene TRBV7-8; possible D gene TRBD1, 6 bases. The CDR3 has 14 amino acids. CDR1 is SGHVS and CDR2 is FQNEAQ in the germline V gene. The V end was cut by 3 bases, the J end by 3 bases, with 11 bases between. The CDR3, as DNA: TGTGCCAGCAGCTTCAGGGGAAGAGACTATGGCTACACCTTC. Amino acids: CASSFRGRDYGYTF.

V usage is TRBV2 and J usage is TRBJ2-1; 15 bases align to TRBD2. This CDR3 comprises 16 residues. Germline-derived CDR1 and CDR2 are SNHLY and FYNNEI. With 3 bases clipped from V and 6 bases from J, the junction kept 3 bases outside the gene matches. DNA for the CDR3: TGTGCCAGCAGTGACGGGACTAGCGGGAGGTTCAATGAGCAGTTCTTC. Protein product: CASSDGTSGRFNEQFF.

The chain has TRBV27 and TRBJ1-1; no firm D call. CDR3 length: 13 amino acids. Germline assignment: CDR1 MNHEY and CDR2 SMNVEV (reference sequence). V was clipped by 7 bases and J by 5 bases, with 14 bases between them. The CDR3 spells CASKFSGLTEAFF. DNA for the CDR3: TGTGCCAGCAAGTTTTCCGGGTTGACTGAAGCTTTCTTT.

The chain recombines TRBV27 with TRBJ2-7; weak D call: TRBD1 (6 bases). The CDR3 contains 15 residues. CDR1 and CDR2 from the germline V gene are MNHEY and SMNVEV (reference sequence). Trimming stripped 7 bases from V and 4 bases from J, with 20 bases between. CDR3 nucleotides: TGTGCCAGCAACTTTAAACAGGGAAGGGGGTACGAGCAGTACTTC. It translates to CASNFKQGRGYEQYF.